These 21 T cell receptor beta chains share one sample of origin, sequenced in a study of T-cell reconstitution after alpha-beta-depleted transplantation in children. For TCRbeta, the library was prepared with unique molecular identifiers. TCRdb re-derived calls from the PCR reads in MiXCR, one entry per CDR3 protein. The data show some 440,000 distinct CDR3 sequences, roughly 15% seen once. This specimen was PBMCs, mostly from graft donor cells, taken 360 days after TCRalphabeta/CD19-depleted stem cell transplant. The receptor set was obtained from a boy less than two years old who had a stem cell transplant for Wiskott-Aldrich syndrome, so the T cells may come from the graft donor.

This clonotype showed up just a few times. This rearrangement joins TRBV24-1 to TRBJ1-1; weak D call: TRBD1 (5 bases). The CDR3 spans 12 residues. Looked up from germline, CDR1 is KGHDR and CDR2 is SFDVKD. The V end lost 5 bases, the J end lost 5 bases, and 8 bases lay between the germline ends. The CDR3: CATSGEGTEAFF. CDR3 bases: TGTGCCACCAGTGGGGAGGGGACTGAAGCTTTCTTT.

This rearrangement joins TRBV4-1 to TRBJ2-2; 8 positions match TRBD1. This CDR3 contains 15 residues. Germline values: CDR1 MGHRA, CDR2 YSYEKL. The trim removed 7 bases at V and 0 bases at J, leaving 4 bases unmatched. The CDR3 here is CASTKTGANTGELFF. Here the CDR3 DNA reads TGCGCCAGCACCAAGACAGGGGCGAACACCGGGGAGCTGTTTTTT.

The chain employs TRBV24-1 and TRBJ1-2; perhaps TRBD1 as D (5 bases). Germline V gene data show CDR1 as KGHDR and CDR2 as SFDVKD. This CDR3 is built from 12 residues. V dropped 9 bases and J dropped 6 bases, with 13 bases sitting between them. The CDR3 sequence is CATWDLSHGYTF. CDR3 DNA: TGTGCCACCTGGGACCTTTCACATGGCTACACCTTC.

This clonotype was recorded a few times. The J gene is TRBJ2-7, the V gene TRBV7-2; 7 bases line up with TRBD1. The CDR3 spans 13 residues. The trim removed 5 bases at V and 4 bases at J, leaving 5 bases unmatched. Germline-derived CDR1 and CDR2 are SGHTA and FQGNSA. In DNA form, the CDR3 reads TGTGCCAGCAGCCCCGGACAGGAGTACGAGCAGTACTTC. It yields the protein CASSPGQEYEQYF.

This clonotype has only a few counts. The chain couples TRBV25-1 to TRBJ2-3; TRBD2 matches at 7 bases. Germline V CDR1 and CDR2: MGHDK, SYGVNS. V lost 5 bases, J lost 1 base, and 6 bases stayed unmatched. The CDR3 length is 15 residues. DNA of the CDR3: TGTGCCAGCAGTCTTAGCGGGTACCGCACAGATACGCAGTATTTT. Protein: CASSLSGYRTDTQYF.

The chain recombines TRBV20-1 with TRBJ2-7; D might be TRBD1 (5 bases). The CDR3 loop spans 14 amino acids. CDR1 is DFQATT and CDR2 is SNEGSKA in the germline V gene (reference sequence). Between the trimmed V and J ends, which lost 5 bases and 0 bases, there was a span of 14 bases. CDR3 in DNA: TGCAGTGCTTCAAAGGGGCCCTTCTCCTACGAGCAGTACTTC. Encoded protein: CSASKGPFSYEQYF.

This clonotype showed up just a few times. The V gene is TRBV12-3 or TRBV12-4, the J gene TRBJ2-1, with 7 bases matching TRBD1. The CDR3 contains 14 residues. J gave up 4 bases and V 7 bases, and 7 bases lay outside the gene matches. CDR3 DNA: TGTGCCAGCAAAAGGGACAGCTTATACAATGAGCAGTTCTTC. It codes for CASKRDSLYNEQFF.

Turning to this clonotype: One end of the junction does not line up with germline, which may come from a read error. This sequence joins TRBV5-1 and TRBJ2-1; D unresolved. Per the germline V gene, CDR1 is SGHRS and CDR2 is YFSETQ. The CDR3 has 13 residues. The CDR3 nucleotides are TGCGCCAGCAGCTTGGCCGTACCCAATGAGCAGTTGTTC. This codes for CASSLAVPNEQLF.

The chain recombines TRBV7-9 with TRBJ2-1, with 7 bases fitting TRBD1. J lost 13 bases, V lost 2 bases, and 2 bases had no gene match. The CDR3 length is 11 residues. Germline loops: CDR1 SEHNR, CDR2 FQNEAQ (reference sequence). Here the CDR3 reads CASSLRQGQFF. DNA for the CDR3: TGTGCCAGCAGCTTAAGACAGGGCCAGTTCTTC.

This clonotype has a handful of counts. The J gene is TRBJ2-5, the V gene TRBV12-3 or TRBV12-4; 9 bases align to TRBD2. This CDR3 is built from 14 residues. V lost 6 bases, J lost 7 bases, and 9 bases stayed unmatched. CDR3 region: CASRPLAGPGTQYF. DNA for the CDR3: TGTGCCAGCAGACCCCTAGCGGGGCCTGGGACCCAGTACTTC.

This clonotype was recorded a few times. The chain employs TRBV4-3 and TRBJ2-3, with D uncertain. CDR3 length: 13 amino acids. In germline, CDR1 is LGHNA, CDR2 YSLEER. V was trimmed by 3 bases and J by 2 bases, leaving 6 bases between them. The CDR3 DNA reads TGCGCCAGCAGCCAGGTCCACACAGATACGCAGTATTTT. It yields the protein CASSQVHTDTQYF.

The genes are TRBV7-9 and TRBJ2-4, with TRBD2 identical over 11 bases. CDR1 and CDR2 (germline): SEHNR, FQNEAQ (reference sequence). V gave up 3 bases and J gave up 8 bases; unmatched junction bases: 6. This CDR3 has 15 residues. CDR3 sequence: CASSFSTSGADIQYF. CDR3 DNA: TGTGCCAGCAGCTTTTCGACTAGCGGGGCGGACATTCAGTACTTC.

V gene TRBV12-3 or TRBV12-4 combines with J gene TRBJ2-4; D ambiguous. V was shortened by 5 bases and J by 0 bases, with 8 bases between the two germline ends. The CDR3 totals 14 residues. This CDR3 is CASSPHVAKNIQYF. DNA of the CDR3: TGTGCCAGCAGTCCCCACGTAGCCAAAAACATTCAGTACTTC.

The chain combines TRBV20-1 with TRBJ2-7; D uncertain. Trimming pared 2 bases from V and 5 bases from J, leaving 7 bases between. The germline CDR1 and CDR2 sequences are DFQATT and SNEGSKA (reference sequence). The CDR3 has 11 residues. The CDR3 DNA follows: TGCAGTGCTAGACCACTACACGAGCAGTACTTC. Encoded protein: CSARPLHEQYF.

The CDR3 region is CASSHGAGKGRQETQYF. CDR3 DNA sequence: TGTGCCAGCAGCCACGGGGCAGGGAAGGGGAGGCAAGAGACCCAGTACTTC. The V and J genes are TRBV6-1 and TRBJ2-5, with a possible D match to TRBD2 (6 bases). The CDR3 has 17 amino acids. Germline V gene data show CDR1 as MNHNS and CDR2 as SASEGT. The V gene lost 6 bases and the J gene lost 2 bases, with 22 bases spanning the gap.

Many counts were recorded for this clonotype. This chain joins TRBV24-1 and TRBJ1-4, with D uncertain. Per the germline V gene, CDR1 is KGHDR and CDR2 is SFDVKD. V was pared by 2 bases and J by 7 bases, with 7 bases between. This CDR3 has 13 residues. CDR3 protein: CATSDSKLEKLFF. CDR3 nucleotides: TGTGCCACCAGTGATTCTAAACTTGAAAAACTGTTTTTT.

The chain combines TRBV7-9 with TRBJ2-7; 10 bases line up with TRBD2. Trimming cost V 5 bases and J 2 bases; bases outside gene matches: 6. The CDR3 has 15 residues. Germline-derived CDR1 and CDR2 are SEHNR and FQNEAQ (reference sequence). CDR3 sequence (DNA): TGTGCCAGCAGCCTGACTAGCGGGCTCACCTACGAGCAGTACTTC. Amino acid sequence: CASSLTSGLTYEQYF.

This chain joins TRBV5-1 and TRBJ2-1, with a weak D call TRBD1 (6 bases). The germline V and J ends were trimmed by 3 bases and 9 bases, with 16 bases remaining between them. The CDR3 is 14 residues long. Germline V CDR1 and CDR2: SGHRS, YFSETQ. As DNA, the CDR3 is TGCGCCAGCAGCTCAAACAGGGTTTGTGGTGAGCAGTTCTTC. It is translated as CASSSNRVCGEQFF. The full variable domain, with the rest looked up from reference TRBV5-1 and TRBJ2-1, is KAGVTQTPRYLIKTRGQQVTLSCSPISGHRSVSWYQQTPGQGLQFLFEYFSETQRNKGNFPGRFSGRQFSNSRSEMNVSTLELGDSALYLCASSSNRVCGEQFFGPGTRLTVL.

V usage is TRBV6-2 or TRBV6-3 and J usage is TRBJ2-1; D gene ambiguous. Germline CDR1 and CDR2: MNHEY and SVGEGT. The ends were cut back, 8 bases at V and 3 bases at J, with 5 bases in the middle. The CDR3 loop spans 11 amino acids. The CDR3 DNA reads TGTGCCAGCCAGATCTACAATGAGCAGTTCTTC. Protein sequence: CASQIYNEQFF.

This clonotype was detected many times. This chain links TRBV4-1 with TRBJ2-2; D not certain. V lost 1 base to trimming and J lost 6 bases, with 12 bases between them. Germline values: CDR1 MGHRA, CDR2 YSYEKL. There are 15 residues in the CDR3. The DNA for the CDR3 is TGCGCCAGCAGCCAAGGGGCTAGTCTGGCCGGGGAGCTGTTTTTT. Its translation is CASSQGASLAGELFF.

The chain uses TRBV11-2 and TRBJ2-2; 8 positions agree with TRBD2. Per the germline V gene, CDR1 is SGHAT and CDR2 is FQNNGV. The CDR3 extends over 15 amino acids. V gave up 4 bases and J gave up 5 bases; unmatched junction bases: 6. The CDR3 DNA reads TGTGCCAGCAGCTCTCGGGGGGGGCGAACCGGGGAGCTGTTTTTT. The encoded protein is CASSSRGGRTGELFF.